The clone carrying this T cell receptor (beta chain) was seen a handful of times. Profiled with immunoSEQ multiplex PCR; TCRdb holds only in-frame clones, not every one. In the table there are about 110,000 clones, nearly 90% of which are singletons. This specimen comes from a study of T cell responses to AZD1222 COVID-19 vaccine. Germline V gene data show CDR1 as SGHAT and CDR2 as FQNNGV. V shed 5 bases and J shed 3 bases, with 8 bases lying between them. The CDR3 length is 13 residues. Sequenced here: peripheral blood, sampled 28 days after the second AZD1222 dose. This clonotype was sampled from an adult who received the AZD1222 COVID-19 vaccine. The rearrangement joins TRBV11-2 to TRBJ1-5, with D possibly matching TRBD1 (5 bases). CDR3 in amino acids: CASSHGHNQPQHF. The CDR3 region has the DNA TGTGCCAGCAGCCATGGACACAATCAGCCCCAGCATTTT.